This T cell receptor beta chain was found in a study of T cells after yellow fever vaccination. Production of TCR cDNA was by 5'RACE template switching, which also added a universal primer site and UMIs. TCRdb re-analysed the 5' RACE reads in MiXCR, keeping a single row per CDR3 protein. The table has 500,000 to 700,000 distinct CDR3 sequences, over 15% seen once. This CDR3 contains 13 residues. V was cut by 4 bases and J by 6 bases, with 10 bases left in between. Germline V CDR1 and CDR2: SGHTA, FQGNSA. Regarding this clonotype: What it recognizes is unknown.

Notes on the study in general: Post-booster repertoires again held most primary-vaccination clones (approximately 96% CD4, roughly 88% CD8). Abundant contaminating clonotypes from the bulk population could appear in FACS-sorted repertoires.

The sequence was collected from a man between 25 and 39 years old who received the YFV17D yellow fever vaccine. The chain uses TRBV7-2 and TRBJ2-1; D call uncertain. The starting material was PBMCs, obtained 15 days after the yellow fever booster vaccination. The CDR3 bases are TGTGCCAGCAGCTCCACCATCACCAATGAGCAGTTCTTC. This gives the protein CASSSTITNEQFF. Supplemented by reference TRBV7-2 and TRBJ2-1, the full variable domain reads GAGVSQSPSNKVTEKGKDVELRCDPISGHTALYWYRQSLGQGLEFLIYFQGNSAPDKSGLPSDRFSAERTGGSVSTLTIQRTQQEDSAVYLCASSSTITNEQFFGPGTRLTVL.